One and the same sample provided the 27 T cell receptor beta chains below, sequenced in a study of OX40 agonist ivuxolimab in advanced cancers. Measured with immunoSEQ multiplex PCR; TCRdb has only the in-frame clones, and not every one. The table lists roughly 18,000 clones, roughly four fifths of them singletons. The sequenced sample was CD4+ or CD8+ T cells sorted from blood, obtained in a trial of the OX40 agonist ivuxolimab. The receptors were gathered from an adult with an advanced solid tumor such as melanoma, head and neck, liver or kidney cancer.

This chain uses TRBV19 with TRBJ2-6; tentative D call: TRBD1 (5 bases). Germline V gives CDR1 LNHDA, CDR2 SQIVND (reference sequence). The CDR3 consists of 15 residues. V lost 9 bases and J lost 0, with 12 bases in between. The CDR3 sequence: CASEDITSGANVLTF. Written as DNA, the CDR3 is TGTGCCAGCGAGGACATCACCTCTGGGGCCAACGTCCTGACTTTC. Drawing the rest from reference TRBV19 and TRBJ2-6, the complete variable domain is DGGITQSPKYLFRKEGQNVTLSCEQNLNHDAMYWYRQDPGQGLRLIYYSQIVNDFQKGDIAEGYSVSREKKESFPLTVTSAQKNPTAFYLCASEDITSGANVLTFGAGSRLTVL.

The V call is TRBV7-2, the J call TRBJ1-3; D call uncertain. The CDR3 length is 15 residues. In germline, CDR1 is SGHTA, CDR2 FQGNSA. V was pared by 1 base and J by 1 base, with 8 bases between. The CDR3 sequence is CASSLGAGSGNTIYF. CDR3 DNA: TGTGCCAGCAGCTTAGGGGCGGGTTCTGGAAACACCATATATTTT.

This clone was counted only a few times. The CDR3 DNA follows: TGTGCCAGCAGCCTGGGGGGGACAGGGCCCTACGAGCAGTACTTC. Residues: CASSLGGTGPYEQYF. The genes are TRBV9 and TRBJ2-7; TRBD1 aligns across 9 bases. This CDR3 spans 15 amino acids. Germline V gene sequence: CDR1 SGDLS, CDR2 YYNGEE. The V gene end was trimmed by 4 bases and the J gene end by 2 bases; junction bases not matched to a gene: 7.

The CDR3 sequence: CASSPGTDTYNEQFF. The CDR3 DNA reads TGTGCCAGCAGCCCAGGGACGGATACATACAATGAGCAGTTCTTC. The V call is TRBV11-2, the J call TRBJ2-1; perhaps D is TRBD1 or TRBD2 (5 bases each). The ends were cut back, 5 bases at V and 4 bases at J, with 15 bases in the middle. Germline CDR1 is SGHAT and CDR2 is FQNNGV. The CDR3 has 15 amino acids.

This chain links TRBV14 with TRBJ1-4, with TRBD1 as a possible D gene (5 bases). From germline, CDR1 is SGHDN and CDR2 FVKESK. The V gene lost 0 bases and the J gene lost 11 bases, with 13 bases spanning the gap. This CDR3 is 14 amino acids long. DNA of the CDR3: TGTGCCAGCAGCCAAGATGTGAAGGGGAGCAAACTGTTTTTT. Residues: CASSQDVKGSKLFF.

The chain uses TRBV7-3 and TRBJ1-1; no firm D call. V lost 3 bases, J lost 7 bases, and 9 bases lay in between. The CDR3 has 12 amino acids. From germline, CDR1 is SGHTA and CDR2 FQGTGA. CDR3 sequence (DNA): TGTGCCAGCAGCTTTGGGCACCATGAAGCTTTCTTT. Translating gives CASSFGHHEAFF.

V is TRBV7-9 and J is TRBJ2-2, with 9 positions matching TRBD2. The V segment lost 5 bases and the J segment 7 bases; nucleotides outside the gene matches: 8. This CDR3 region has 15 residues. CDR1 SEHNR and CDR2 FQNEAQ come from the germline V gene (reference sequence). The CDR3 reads CASSLGLASNGELFF. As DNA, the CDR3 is TGTGCCAGCAGCCTAGGACTAGCGAGTAACGGGGAGCTGTTTTTT.

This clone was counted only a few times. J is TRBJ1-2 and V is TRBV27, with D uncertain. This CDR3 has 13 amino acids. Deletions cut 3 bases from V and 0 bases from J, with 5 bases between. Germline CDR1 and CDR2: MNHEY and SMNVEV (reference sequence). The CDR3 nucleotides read TGTGCCAGCAGTTTTAGGGCTAACTATGGCTACACCTTC. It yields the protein CASSFRANYGYTF.

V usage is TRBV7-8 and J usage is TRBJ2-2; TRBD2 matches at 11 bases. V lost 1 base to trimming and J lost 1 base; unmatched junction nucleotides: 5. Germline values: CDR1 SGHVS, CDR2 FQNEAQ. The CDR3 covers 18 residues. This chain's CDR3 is CASSLGVAGGMNTGELFF. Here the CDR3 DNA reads TGTGCCAGCAGCTTAGGGGTAGCGGGAGGGATGAACACCGGGGAGCTGTTTTTT. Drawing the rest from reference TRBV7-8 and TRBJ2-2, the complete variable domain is GAGVSQSPRYKVAKRGQDVALRCDPISGHVSLFWYQQALGQGPEFLTYFQNEAQLDKSGLPSDRFFAERPEGSVSTLKIQRTQQEDSAVYLCASSLGVAGGMNTGELFFGEGSRLTVL.

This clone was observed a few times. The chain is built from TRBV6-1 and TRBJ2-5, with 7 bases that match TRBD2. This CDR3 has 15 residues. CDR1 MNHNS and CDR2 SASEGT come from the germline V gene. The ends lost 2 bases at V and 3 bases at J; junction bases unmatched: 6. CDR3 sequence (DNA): TGTGCCAGCAGTGAACTGGCTAGCGGAAAAGAGACCCAGTACTTC. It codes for CASSELASGKETQYF.

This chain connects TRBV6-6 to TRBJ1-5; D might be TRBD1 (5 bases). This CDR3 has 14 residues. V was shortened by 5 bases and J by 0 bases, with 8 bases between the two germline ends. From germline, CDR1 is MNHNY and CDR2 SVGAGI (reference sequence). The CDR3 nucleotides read TGTGCCAGCAGTCCAGGGCATAGCAATCAGCCCCAGCATTTT. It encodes CASSPGHSNQPQHF.

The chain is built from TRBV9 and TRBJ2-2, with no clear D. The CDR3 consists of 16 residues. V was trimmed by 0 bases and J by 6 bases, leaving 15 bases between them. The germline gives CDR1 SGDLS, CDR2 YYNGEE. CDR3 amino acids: CASSVGSILGPGELFF. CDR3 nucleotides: TGTGCCAGCAGCGTAGGGAGCATCTTAGGCCCCGGGGAGCTGTTTTTT.

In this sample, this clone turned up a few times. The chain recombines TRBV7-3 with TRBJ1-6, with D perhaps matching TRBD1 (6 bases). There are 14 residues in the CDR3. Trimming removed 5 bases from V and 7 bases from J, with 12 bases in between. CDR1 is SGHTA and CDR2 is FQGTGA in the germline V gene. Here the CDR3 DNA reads TGTGCCAGCAGCATGGGGGGCGGCAATTCACCCCTCCACTTT. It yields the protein CASSMGGGNSPLHF.

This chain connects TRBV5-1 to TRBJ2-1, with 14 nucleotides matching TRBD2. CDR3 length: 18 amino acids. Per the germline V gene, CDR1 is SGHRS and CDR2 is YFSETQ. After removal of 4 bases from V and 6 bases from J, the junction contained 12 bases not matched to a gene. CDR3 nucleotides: TGCGCCAGCAGCCCCCTAGGGACTAGCGGGGGCGTTCCCAATGAGCAGTTCTTC. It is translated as CASSPLGTSGGVPNEQFF.

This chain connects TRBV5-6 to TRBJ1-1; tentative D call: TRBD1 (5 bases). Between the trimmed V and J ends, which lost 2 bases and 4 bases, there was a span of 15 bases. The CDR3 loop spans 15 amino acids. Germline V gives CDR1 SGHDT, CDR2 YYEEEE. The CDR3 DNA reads TGTGCCAGCAGCTTCGGATCGGGGGTCCGCACTGAAGCTTTCTTT. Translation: CASSFGSGVRTEAFF.

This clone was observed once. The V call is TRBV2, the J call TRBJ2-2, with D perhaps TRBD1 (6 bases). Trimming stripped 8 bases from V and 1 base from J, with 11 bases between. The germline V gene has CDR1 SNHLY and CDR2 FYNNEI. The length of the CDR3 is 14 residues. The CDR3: CASVQGMNTGELFF. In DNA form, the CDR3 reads TGTGCCAGCGTCCAGGGGATGAACACCGGGGAGCTGTTTTTT.

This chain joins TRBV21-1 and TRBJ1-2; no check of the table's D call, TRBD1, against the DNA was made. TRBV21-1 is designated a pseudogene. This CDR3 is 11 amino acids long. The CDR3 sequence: CASSKAYGYTF. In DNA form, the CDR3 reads TGTGCCAGCAGCAAGGCCTATGGCTACACCTTC.

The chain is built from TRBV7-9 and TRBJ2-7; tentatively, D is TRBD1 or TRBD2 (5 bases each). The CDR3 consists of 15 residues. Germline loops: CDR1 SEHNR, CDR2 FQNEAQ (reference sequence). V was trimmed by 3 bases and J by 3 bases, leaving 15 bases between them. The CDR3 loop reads CASSLGRSRGYEQYF. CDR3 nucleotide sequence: TGTGCCAGCAGCTTGGGGCGGAGCCGGGGCTACGAGCAGTACTTC.

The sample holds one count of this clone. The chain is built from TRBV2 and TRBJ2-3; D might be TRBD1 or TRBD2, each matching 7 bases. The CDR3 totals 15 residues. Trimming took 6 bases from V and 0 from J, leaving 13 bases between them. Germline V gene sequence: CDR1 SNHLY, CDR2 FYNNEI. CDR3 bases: TGTGCCAGCAGAGCGGGACAGTCTAGCACAGATACGCAGTATTTT. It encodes CASRAGQSSTDTQYF.

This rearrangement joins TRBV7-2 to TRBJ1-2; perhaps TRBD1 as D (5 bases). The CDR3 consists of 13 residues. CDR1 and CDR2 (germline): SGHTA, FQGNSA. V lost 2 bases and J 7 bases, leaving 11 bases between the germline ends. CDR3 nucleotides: TGTGCCAGCAGCTTACAGGGCCCTCTTGGCTACACCTTC. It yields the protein CASSLQGPLGYTF.

The DNA of the CDR3 is TGTGCCAGCAGTCCGACCGGGACAGAAATAATGAACACTGAAGCTTTCTTT. Encoded protein: CASSPTGTEIMNTEAFF. This rearrangement joins TRBV7-9 to TRBJ1-1; 7 bases line up with TRBD1. The length of the CDR3 is 17 residues. After removal of 6 bases from V and 0 bases from J, the junction contained 13 bases not matched to a gene. Germline values: CDR1 SEHNR, CDR2 FQNEAQ (reference sequence).

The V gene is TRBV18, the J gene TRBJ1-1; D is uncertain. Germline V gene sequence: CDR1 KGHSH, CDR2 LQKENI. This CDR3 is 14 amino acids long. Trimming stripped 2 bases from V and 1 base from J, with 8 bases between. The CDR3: CASSPTDQNTEAFF. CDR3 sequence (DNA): TGTGCCAGCTCACCAACAGATCAGAACACTGAAGCTTTCTTT. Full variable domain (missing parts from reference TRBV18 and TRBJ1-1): NAGVMQNPRHLVRRRGQEARLRCSPMKGHSHVYWYRQLPEEGLKFMVYLQKENIIDESGMPKERFSAEFPKEGPSILRIQQVVRGDSAAYFCASSPTDQNTEAFFGQGTRLTVV.

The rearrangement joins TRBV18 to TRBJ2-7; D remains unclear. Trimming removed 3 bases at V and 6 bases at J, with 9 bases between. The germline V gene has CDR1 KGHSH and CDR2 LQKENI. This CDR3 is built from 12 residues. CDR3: CASSPGTGEQYF. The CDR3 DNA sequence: TGTGCCAGCTCACCCGGAACGGGCGAGCAGTACTTC.

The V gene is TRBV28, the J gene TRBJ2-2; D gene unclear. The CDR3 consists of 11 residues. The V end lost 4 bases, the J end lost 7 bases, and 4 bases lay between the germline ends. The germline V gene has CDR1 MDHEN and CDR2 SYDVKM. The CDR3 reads CASSWGGELFF. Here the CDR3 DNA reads TGTGCCAGCAGTTGGGGCGGGGAGCTGTTTTTT.

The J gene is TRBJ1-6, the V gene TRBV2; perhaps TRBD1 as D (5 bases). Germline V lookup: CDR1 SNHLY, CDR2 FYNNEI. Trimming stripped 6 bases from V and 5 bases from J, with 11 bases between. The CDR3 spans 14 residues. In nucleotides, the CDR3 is TGTGCCAGCAGCCCCGGACACGATAATTCACCCCTCCACTTT. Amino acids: CASSPGHDNSPLHF.

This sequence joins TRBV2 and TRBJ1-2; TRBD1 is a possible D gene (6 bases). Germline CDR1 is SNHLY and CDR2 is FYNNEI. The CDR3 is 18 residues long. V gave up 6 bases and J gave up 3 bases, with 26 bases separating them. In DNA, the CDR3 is TGTGCCAGCAGAGCGGGACGAGGGGGTGGTGAGTTGGACTATGGCTACACCTTC. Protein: CASRAGRGGGELDYGYTF. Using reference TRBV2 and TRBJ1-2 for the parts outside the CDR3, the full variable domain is EPEVTQTPSHQVTQMGQEVILRCVPISNHLYFYWYRQILGQKVEFLVSFYNNEISEKSEIFDDQFSVERPDGSNFTLKIRSTKLEDSAMYFCASRAGRGGGELDYGYTFGSGTRLTVV.

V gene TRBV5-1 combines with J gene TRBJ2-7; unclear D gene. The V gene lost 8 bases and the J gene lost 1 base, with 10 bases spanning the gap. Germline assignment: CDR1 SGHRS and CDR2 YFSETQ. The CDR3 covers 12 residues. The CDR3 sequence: CASKDESYEQYF. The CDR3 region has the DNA TGCGCCAGTAAGGACGAATCCTACGAGCAGTACTTC.